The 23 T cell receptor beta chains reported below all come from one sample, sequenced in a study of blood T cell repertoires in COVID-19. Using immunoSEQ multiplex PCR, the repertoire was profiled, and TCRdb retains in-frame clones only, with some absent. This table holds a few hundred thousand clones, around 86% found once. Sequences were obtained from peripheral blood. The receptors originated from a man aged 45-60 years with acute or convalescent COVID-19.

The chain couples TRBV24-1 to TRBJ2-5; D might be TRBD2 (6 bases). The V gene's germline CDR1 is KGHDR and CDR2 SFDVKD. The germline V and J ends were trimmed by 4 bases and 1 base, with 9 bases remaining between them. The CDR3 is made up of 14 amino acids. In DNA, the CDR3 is TGTGCCACCAGTGAATCGGGACTCCAAGAGACCCAGTACTTC. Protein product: CATSESGLQETQYF.

The DNA for the CDR3 is TGTGCCACCAGCAGAGGAAGCGACCCCACTCAAGAGACCCAGTACTTC. This encodes CATSRGSDPTQETQYF. The chain joins TRBV15 to TRBJ2-5; no clear D gene. The germline gives CDR1 LNHNV, CDR2 YYDKDF (reference sequence). Trimming pared 1 base from V and 2 bases from J, leaving 14 bases between. This CDR3 is built from 16 residues.

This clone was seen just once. The CDR3 nucleotides read TGTGCCTGGAGATTAGCACCGACGTACGAGCAGTACTTC. This encodes CAWRLAPTYEQYF. The genes are TRBV30 and TRBJ2-7; D not resolved. This CDR3 contains 13 residues. From germline, CDR1 is GTSNPN and CDR2 SVGIG (reference sequence). The ends were cut back, 3 bases at V and 4 bases at J, with 13 bases in the middle.

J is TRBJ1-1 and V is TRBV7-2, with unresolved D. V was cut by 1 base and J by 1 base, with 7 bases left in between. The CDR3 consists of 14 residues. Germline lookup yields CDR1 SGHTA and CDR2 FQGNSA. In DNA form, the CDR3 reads TGTGCCAGCAGCTTAGGTTTCGGGAACACTGAAGCTTTCTTT. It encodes CASSLGFGNTEAFF.

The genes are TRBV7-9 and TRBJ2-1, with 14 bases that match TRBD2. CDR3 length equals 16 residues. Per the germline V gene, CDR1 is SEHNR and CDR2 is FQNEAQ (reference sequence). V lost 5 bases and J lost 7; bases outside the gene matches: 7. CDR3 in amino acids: CASSQGRTSGGNEQFF. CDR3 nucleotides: TGTGCCAGCAGCCAGGGGCGGACTAGCGGGGGGAATGAGCAGTTCTTC.

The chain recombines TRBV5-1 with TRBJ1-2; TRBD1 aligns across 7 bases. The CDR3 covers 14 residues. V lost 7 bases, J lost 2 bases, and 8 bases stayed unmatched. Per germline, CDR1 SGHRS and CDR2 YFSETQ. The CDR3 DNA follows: TGCGCCAGCGATAGTACGACAGGGAACTATGGCTACACCTTC. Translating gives CASDSTTGNYGYTF.

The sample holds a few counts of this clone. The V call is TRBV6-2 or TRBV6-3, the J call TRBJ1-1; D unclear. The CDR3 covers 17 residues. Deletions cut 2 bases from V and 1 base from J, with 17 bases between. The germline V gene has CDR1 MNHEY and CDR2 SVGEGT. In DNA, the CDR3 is TGTGCCAGCAGTTACCCGCCTAGGTGGGGAGGGAACACTGAAGCTTTCTTT. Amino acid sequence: CASSYPPRWGGNTEAFF.

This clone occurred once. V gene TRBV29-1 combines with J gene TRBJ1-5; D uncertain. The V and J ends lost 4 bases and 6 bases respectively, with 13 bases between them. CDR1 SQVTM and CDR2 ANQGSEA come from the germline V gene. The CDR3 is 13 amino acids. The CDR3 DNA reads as TGCAGCGTTGTTAAAGGTTCGGGTCAGCCCCAGCATTTT. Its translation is CSVVKGSGQPQHF.

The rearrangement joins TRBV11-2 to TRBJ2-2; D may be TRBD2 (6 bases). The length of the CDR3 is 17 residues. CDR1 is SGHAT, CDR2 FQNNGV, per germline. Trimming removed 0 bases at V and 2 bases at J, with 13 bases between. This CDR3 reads CASSLEAAGPNTGELFF. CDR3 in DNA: TGTGCCAGCAGCTTAGAGGCGGCGGGGCCTAACACCGGGGAGCTGTTTTTT.

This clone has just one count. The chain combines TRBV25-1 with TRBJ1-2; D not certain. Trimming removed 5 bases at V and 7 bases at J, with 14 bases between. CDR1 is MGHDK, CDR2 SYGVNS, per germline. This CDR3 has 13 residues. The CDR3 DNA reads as TGTGCCAGCAGTAAAAGAGGAACGTTTGGCTACACCTTC. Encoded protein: CASSKRGTFGYTF.

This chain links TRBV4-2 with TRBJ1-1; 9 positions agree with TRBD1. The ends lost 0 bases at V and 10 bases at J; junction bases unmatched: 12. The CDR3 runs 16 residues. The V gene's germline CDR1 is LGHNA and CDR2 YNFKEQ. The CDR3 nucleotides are TGTGCCAGCAGCCAAGATGTGGACAGGGGCGAAGGGGGAGCTTTCTTT. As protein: CASSQDVDRGEGGAFF.

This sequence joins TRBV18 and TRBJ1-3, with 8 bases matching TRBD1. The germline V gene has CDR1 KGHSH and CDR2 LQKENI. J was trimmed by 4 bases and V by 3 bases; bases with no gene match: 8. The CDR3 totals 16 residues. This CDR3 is CASSPGQGAEGNTIYF. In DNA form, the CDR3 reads TGTGCCAGCTCACCTGGTCAGGGGGCGGAAGGAAACACCATATATTTT.

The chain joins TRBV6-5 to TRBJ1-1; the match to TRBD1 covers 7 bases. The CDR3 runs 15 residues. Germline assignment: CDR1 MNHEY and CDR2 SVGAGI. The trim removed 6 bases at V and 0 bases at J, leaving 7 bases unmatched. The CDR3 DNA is TGTGCCAGCAGGCTACAGGGACAGCTGAACACTGAAGCTTTCTTT. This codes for CASRLQGQLNTEAFF.

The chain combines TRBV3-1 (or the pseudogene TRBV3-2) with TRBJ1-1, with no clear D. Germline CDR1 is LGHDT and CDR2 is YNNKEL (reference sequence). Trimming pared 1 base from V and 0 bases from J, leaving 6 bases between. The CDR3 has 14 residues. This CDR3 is CASSQVAVNTEAFF. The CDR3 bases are TGTGCCAGCAGCCAAGTAGCGGTGAACACTGAAGCTTTCTTT.

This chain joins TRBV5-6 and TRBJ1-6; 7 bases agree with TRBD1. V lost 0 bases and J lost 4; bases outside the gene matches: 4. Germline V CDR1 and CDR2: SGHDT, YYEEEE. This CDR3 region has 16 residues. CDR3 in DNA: TGTGCCAGCAGCTTGGCCAGACAGGGTTATAATTCACCCCTCCACTTT. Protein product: CASSLARQGYNSPLHF.

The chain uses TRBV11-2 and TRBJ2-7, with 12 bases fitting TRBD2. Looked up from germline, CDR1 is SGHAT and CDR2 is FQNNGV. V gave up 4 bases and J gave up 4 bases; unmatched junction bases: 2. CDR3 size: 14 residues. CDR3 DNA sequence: TGTGCCAGCAGCTGGACTAGCGGGGAATACGAGCAGTACTTC. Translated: CASSWTSGEYEQYF.

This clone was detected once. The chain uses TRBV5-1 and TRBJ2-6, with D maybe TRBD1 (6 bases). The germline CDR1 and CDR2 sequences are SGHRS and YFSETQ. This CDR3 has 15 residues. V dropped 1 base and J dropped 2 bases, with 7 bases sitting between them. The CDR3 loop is CASSLSGAGANVLTF. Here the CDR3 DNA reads TGCGCCAGCAGCTTGTCAGGGGCTGGGGCCAACGTCCTGACTTTC.

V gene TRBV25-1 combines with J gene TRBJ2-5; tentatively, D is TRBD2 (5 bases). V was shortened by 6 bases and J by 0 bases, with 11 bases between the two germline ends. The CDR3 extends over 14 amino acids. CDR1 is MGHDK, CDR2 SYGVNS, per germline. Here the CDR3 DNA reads TGTGCCAGCAGCAGCTCCGGGGACCAAGAGACCCAGTACTTC. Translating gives CASSSSGDQETQYF.

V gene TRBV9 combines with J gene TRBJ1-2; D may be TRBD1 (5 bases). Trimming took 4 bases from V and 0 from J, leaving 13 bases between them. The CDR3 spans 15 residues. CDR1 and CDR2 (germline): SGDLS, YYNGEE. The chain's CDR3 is CASSLGAEANYGYTF. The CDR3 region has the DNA TGTGCCAGCAGCCTAGGGGCAGAAGCTAACTATGGCTACACCTTC.

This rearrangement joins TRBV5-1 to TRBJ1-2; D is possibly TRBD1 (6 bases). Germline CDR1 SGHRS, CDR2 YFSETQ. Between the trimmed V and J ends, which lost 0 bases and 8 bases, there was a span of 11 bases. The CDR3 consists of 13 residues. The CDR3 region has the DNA TGCGCCAGCAGCTTGGTGGGGGCAGAGGGCTACACCTTC. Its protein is CASSLVGAEGYTF.

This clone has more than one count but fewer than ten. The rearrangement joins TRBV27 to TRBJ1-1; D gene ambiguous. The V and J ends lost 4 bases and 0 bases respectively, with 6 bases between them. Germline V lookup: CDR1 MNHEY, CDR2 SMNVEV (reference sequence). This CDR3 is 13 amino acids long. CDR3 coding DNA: TGTGCCAGCAGTTCAGGCATGAACACTGAAGCTTTCTTT. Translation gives CASSSGMNTEAFF.

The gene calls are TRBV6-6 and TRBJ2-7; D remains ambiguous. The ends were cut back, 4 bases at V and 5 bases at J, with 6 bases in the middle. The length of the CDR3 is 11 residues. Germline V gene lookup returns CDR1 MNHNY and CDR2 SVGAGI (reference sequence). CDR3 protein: CASSSRNEQYF. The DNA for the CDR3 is TGTGCCAGCAGTTCCAGGAACGAGCAGTACTTC.

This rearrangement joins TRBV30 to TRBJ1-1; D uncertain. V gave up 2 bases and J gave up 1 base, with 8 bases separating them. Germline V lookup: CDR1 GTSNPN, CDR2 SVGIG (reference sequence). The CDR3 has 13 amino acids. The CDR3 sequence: CAWSIESNTEAFF. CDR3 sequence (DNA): TGTGCCTGGAGTATAGAATCGAACACTGAAGCTTTCTTT.